These 9 T cell receptor beta chains came from one sample sequenced in a study of OX40 agonist ivuxolimab in advanced cancers. The method was immunoSEQ multiplex PCR; TCRdb's version includes in-frame clones alone and lacks a portion of them. The table lists about 98,000 clones, roughly 93% of them singletons, with roughly 0.27% in the top ten. This specimen was CD4+ or CD8+ T cells sorted from blood, taken in a trial of the OX40 agonist ivuxolimab. The receptors originated from an adult with an advanced solid tumor such as melanoma, head and neck, liver or kidney cancer.

Worth noting for this clone: Other DNA sequences from this sample encode an identical CDR3 as well. The V and J genes are TRBV15 and TRBJ2-3, with D hard to call. Germline V lookup: CDR1 LNHNV, CDR2 YYDKDF (reference sequence). V lost 1 base to trimming and J lost 6 bases, with 5 bases between them. The CDR3 covers 12 residues. In DNA, the CDR3 is TGTGCCACCAGCAGAGTGGGGGATACGCAGTATTTT. Protein product: CATSRVGDTQYF.

This chain joins TRBV6-6 and TRBJ1-2; D remains unclear. V dropped 4 bases and J dropped 1 base, with 7 bases sitting between them. This CDR3 is built from 13 residues. CDR1 is MNHNY, CDR2 SVGAGI, per germline (reference sequence). The CDR3 region is CASSWEFNYGYTF. The CDR3, as DNA: TGTGCCAGCAGTTGGGAGTTTAACTATGGCTACACCTTC.

The CDR3 is CAWISGANVLTF. CDR3 sequence (DNA): TGTGCCTGGATCTCTGGGGCCAACGTCCTGACTTTC. The chain joins TRBV30 to TRBJ2-6, with D uncertain. This CDR3 is 12 amino acids long. Germline loops: CDR1 GTSNPN, CDR2 SVGIG (reference sequence). Trimming pared 4 bases from V and 0 bases from J, leaving 1 base between.

The rearrangement joins TRBV5-1 to TRBJ2-3, with D unresolved. The CDR3 has 12 residues. Trimming cost V 0 bases and J 4 bases, with 3 bases left between them. Germline CDR1 is SGHRS and CDR2 is YFSETQ. The CDR3 sequence: CASSLGSDTQYF. The CDR3 region has the DNA TGCGCCAGCAGCTTGGGGTCAGATACGCAGTATTTT.

V gene TRBV5-1 combines with J gene TRBJ1-4, with 11 bases that match TRBD1. J lost 7 bases, V lost 6 bases, and 14 bases had no gene match. Germline V gene sequence: CDR1 SGHRS, CDR2 YFSETQ. The CDR3 is 17 amino acids. Written as DNA, the CDR3 is TGCGCCAGCAAAACCGGGACAGGGGGATTTATGGTTGAAAAACTGTTTTTT. It translates to CASKTGTGGFMVEKLFF. Full variable domain (outside the CDR3, taken from reference TRBV5-1 and TRBJ1-4): KAGVTQTPRYLIKTRGQQVTLSCSPISGHRSVSWYQQTPGQGLQFLFEYFSETQRNKGNFPGRFSGRQFSNSRSEMNVSTLELGDSALYLCASKTGTGGFMVEKLFFGSGTQLSVL.

Remarks on this clone: Other DNA sequences in this sample translate to the same CDR3. The genes are TRBV20-1 and TRBJ2-1; D remains ambiguous. V lost 5 bases, J lost 5 bases, and 4 bases lay in between. The germline V gene encodes CDR1 DFQATT and CDR2 SNEGSKA (reference sequence). This CDR3 is built from 10 residues. CDR3 sequence (DNA): TGCAGTGCTTCAGACAATGAGCAGTTCTTC. Translating gives CSASDNEQFF.

A remark on this clone: Because the CDR3's place on the DNA is in doubt, the DNA is left out and the CDR3 is given as listed by TCRdb. The rearrangement joins TRBV15 to TRBJ1-6. Germline loops: CDR1 LNHNV, CDR2 YYDKDF (reference sequence). The CDR3 length is 22 residues, termini included. CDR3 residues: CATNHDCVPPAEIGRGDSPLHF.

Here the CDR3 reads CASSLVGQGTEAFF. In DNA form, the CDR3 reads TGTGCCAGCAGCTTAGTCGGTCAGGGGACTGAAGCTTTCTTT. This chain connects TRBV7-2 to TRBJ1-1; perhaps TRBD1 as D (6 bases). Trimming took 1 base from V and 5 from J, leaving 11 bases between them. CDR3 length: 14 residues. The germline V gene encodes CDR1 SGHTA and CDR2 FQGNSA.

The chain links TRBV2 to TRBJ2-5; D unresolved. Trimming left V 8 bases short and J 1 base short, with 8 bases between. The germline gives CDR1 SNHLY, CDR2 FYNNEI. This CDR3 has 12 amino acids. CDR3 in amino acids: CASSGIQETQYF. CDR3 nucleotides: TGTGCCAGCTCAGGTATCCAAGAGACCCAGTACTTC.